This T cell receptor beta chain came from a study of blood T cell repertoires in COVID-19. The data were produced by immunoSEQ multiplex PCR, yet TCRdb's version contains in-frame clones alone and is incomplete. The table has 190,000 or so clones, 85% to 90% seen once. Comments on this clone: The sample holds other DNA sequences that translate to the same CDR3.

Which cohort a participant joined came from the clinical history participants gave. All recovered Cohort 3 donors got two negative PCRs, got clearance, or saw symptom resolution. V lost 0 bases to trimming and J lost 1 base, with 10 bases between them. Per the germline V gene, CDR1 is LGHNA and CDR2 is YSLEER. The CDR3 totals 16 residues. The chain carries TRBV4-3 and TRBJ1-3, with D maybe TRBD1 (5 bases). This clonotype was sampled from a man aged 30 to 45 who had recovered from COVID-19. The sample taken for sequencing was PBMCs or T cells enriched from blood (not recorded which). The CDR3 spells CASSQDSGSSGNTIYF. As DNA, the CDR3 is TGCGCCAGCAGCCAAGATTCAGGGTCGTCTGGAAACACCATATATTTT.